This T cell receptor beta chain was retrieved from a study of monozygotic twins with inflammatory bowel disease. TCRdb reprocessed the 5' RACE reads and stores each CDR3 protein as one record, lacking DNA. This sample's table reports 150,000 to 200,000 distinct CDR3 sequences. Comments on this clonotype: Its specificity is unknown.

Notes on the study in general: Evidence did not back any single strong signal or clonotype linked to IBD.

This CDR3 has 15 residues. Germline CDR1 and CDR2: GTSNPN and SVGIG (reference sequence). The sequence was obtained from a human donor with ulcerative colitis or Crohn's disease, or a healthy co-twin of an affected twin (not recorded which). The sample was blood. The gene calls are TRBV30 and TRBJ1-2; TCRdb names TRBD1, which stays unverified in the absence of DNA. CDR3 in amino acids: CAWSTLGQGAIGYTF.